One sample yielded the 21 T cell receptor beta chains listed below, sequenced in a study of human T cells and chemical hapten exposure. Stated time point: patch test 1, 2 weeks after DPC sensitization. This sample's treatment: therapeutic diphenylcyclopropenone sensitization with weekly scalp DPC. TCRdb itself ran the RACE reads through MiXCR, one entry per CDR3 protein. The sample contains 300,000 to 350,000 distinct CDR3 sequences, approximately 6.3% of which appear only once. Sequencing used whole blood, obtained in connection with sensitization to the hapten diphenylcyclopropenone (DPC). The origin of the receptors is a woman in her late teens or twenties with alopecia areata. Some clones in this sample may be carry-over from other donors' samples.

The table lists this clonotype with a few counts. The rearrangement joins TRBV6-2 or TRBV6-3 to TRBJ2-7; perhaps D is TRBD1 or TRBD2 (6 bases each). Trimming removed 7 bases from V and 2 bases from J, with 18 bases in between. Germline V gives CDR1 MNHEY, CDR2 SVGEGT. This CDR3 has 15 amino acids. The CDR3 DNA is TGTGCCAGCACGAGGGGGGCTGGGGCCGCCTACGAGCAGTACTTC. The encoded protein is CASTRGAGAAYEQYF.

This clonotype was seen a few times. V usage is TRBV12-3 or TRBV12-4 and J usage is TRBJ2-7; 7 bases line up with TRBD2. The CDR3 is made up of 15 amino acids. The V segment lost 3 bases and the J segment 0 bases; nucleotides outside the gene matches: 5. The CDR3 loop reads CASSFERGLSYEQYF. The CDR3 DNA reads TGTGCCAGCAGTTTCGAGCGGGGACTCTCCTACGAGCAGTACTTC.

This clonotype turned up a few times. The chain joins TRBV6-2 or TRBV6-3 to TRBJ2-4; no clear D gene. The germline CDR1 and CDR2 sequences are MNHEY and SVGEGT. Trimming cost V 0 bases and J 1 base, with 10 bases left between them. The CDR3 is 16 amino acids. Here the CDR3 DNA reads TGTGCCAGCAGTTACTCGACGTCGAGCGCCAAAAACATTCAGTACTTC. Translating gives CASSYSTSSAKNIQYF.

The sample holds a few counts of this clonotype. At one end the junction does not follow the germline gene, possibly because of a read error. The chain carries TRBV7-8 and TRBJ1-6, with D uncertain. The CDR3 consists of 14 residues. The germline gives CDR1 SGHVS, CDR2 FQNEAQ. The CDR3 coding sequence is TGTGCCAGCAGCCCGAGGACGGTAAATTCAGCCCTCCACTTT. It codes for CASSPRTVNSALHF.

The CDR3 region is CASSFRYSNQPQHF. The CDR3 region has the DNA TGTGCCAGCAGCTTCCGATATAGCAATCAGCCCCAGCATTTT. The V call is TRBV11-3, the J call TRBJ1-5; the D is unclear. Germline assignment: CDR1 SGHNT and CDR2 YENEEA. Trimming took 3 bases from V and 0 from J, leaving 6 bases between them. CDR3 length: 14 residues. Complete variable domain (other parts from reference TRBV11-3 and TRBJ1-5): EAGVVQSPRYKIIEKKQPVAFWCNPISGHNTLYWYLQNLGQGPELLIRYENEEAVDDSQLPKDRFSAERLKGVDSTLKIQPAELGDSAVYLCASSFRYSNQPQHFGDGTRLSIL.

This clonotype was detected a few times. This chain connects TRBV6-2 or TRBV6-3 to TRBJ2-3; D ambiguous. The germline V gene has CDR1 MNHEY and CDR2 SVGEGT. The CDR3 is 14 amino acids. Deletions cut 4 bases from V and 1 base from J, with 9 bases between. The CDR3 coding sequence is TGTGCCAGCAGTTCTACTCAACGCACAGATACGCAGTATTTT. This gives the protein CASSSTQRTDTQYF.

The V and J genes are TRBV25-1 and TRBJ1-1; D perhaps matches TRBD1 (5 bases). V lost 5 bases and J 6 bases, leaving 13 bases between the germline ends. The CDR3 is 13 residues long. Germline CDR1 reads MGHDK; CDR2 reads SYGVNS. In nucleotides, the CDR3 is TGTGCCAGCAGTCCCCAGGGTAACCCTGAAGCTTTCTTT. Translating it yields CASSPQGNPEAFF.

This clonotype was detected many times. The CDR3 nucleotides are TGTGCCAGCAGTCCGGGACAGGGGGCGTGGAATGAGCAGTTCTTC. It encodes CASSPGQGAWNEQFF. The chain has TRBV6-5 and TRBJ2-1; 12 nucleotides line up with TRBD1. There are 15 residues in the CDR3. Germline V CDR1 and CDR2: MNHEY, SVGAGI. With 5 bases clipped from V and 7 bases from J, the junction kept 6 bases outside the gene matches.

This clonotype was recorded a few times. The chain couples TRBV11-2 to TRBJ2-3; weak D call: TRBD1 (5 bases). CDR3 length: 15 residues. CDR1 and CDR2 (germline): SGHAT, FQNNGV. Trimming pared 1 base from V and 2 bases from J, leaving 10 bases between. The DNA of the CDR3 is TGTGCCAGCAGCTTAGTAGGGGTTTACACAGATACGCAGTATTTT. This sequence encodes CASSLVGVYTDTQYF.

The V and J genes are TRBV15 and TRBJ2-3; 9 bases align to TRBD1. CDR3 size: 15 residues. The J segment lost 6 bases and the V segment lost 4 bases, leaving 8 bases of the junction unmatched. Germline lookup yields CDR1 LNHNV and CDR2 YYDKDF (reference sequence). CDR3 sequence reads: CATSKGQGGADTQYF. CDR3 DNA sequence: TGTGCCACCAGCAAGGGACAGGGAGGCGCCGATACGCAGTATTTT.

This clonotype has a handful of counts. The rearrangement joins TRBV6-5 to TRBJ2-3, with 7 bases matching TRBD2. Germline V gene data show CDR1 as MNHEY and CDR2 as SVGAGI. The trim removed 0 bases at V and 2 bases at J, leaving 11 bases unmatched. This CDR3 is built from 18 residues. The CDR3 nucleotides are TGTGCCAGCAGTTACTCCCCCAGGCGGGGGAGACCCACAGATACGCAGTATTTT. It encodes CASSYSPRRGRPTDTQYF.

This clonotype was seen a few times. This chain uses TRBV6-2 or TRBV6-3 with TRBJ2-2; 11 bases are a match to TRBD2. The trim removed 6 bases at V and 6 bases at J, leaving 15 bases unmatched. This CDR3 is built from 18 residues. CDR1 is MNHEY and CDR2 is SVGEGT in the germline V gene. Here the CDR3 DNA reads TGTGCCAGCAGCCATACTAGCGGGGGAATTGGGTCGGCCGGGGAGCTGTTTTTT. Its translation: CASSHTSGGIGSAGELFF.

This clonotype was picked up many times. The chain links TRBV5-6 to TRBJ1-5; D ambiguous. This CDR3 contains 12 residues. Germline V gene sequence: CDR1 SGHDT, CDR2 YYEEEE. V was shortened by 1 base and J by 5 bases, with 4 bases between the two germline ends. CDR3 bases: TGTGCCAGCAGCTTGAATGATCAGCCCCAGCATTTT. This sequence encodes CASSLNDQPQHF.

This clonotype has a single count. It may be a read error: a sequence one base away is much more abundant. This chain joins TRBV6-5 and TRBJ2-3; a weak D match, TRBD2 (7 bases). CDR3 length: 14 amino acids. Germline loops: CDR1 MNHEY, CDR2 SVGAGI. Trimming pared 2 bases from V and 10 bases from J, leaving 16 bases between. CDR3 protein: CASSYEGGPASQYF. DNA for the CDR3: TGTGCCAGCAGTTACGAGGGGGGGCCAGCTTCGCAGTATTTT.

This clonotype appeared a few times. V and J are TRBV28 and TRBJ2-7; D is ambiguous. Trimming removed 2 bases from V and 2 bases from J, with 10 bases in between. Germline V gene sequence: CDR1 MDHEN, CDR2 SYDVKM. This CDR3 spans 14 amino acids. This CDR3 is CASSLPGLAYEQYF. The CDR3 coding sequence is TGTGCCAGCAGTTTACCGGGTTTAGCCTACGAGCAGTACTTC.

This clonotype was recorded at least ten times. The chain joins TRBV28 to TRBJ2-7; weak D call: TRBD1 (5 bases). This CDR3 contains 16 residues. V gave up 4 bases and J gave up 9 bases, with 25 bases separating them. Germline loops: CDR1 MDHEN, CDR2 SYDVKM. The CDR3: CASSSPIVGRYTRQYF. The CDR3 coding sequence is TGTGCCAGCAGTTCTCCGATTGTGGGGCGCTATACCCGGCAGTACTTC.

The V call is TRBV20-1, the J call TRBJ2-1, with 12 nucleotides matching TRBD2. The CDR3 sequence is 16 residues long. Germline V CDR1 and CDR2: DFQATT, SNEGSKA (reference sequence). J gave up 8 bases and V 0 bases, and 8 bases lay outside the gene matches. CDR3 in amino acids: CSARDSSGGAVYEQFF. Here the CDR3 DNA reads TGCAGTGCTAGAGATTCTAGCGGGGGGGCCGTATATGAGCAGTTCTTC.

The V and J genes are TRBV12-3 or TRBV12-4 and TRBJ1-2, with unresolved D. CDR3 size: 15 residues. V was pared by 5 bases and J by 4 bases, with 17 bases between. The CDR3 loop reads CASSPGNGMGYGYTF. The CDR3 bases are TGTGCCAGCAGTCCCGGGAACGGGATGGGCTATGGCTACACCTTC.

The sample holds many counts of this clonotype. This sequence joins TRBV7-9 and TRBJ2-1; maybe TRBD1 (5 bases). Germline-derived CDR1 and CDR2 are SEHNR and FQNEAQ (reference sequence). The CDR3 is 14 residues long. V shed 7 bases and J shed 5 bases, with 15 bases lying between them. The CDR3 DNA reads as TGTGCCAGCACCGACAGAAGTCCCCACAATGAGCAGTTCTTC. It is translated as CASTDRSPHNEQFF. Supplemented by reference TRBV7-9 and TRBJ2-1, the full variable domain reads DTGVSQNPRHKITKRGQNVTFRCDPISEHNRLYWYRQTLGQGPEFLTYFQNEAQLEKSRLLSDRFSAERPKGSFSTLEIQRTEQGDSAMYLCASTDRSPHNEQFFGPGTRLTVL.

The genes are TRBV5-1 and TRBJ2-5, with D tentatively TRBD1 (6 bases). Germline CDR1 is SGHRS and CDR2 is YFSETQ. This CDR3 has 15 amino acids. Trimming stripped 0 bases from V and 0 bases from J, with 9 bases between. The CDR3 sequence: CASSLGQANQETQYF. CDR3 in DNA: TGCGCCAGCAGCTTGGGACAGGCAAACCAAGAGACCCAGTACTTC.

This clonotype was observed a few times. The chain joins TRBV7-6 to TRBJ2-7; TRBD2 matches 7 bases. CDR3 length: 17 amino acids. CDR1 and CDR2 (germline): SGHVS, FNYEAQ. The trim removed 5 bases at V and 2 bases at J, leaving 15 bases unmatched. CDR3: CASSRLAAGGPTYEQYF. The CDR3 DNA reads as TGTGCCAGCAGCCGACTAGCAGCTGGGGGACCCACCTACGAGCAGTACTTC.